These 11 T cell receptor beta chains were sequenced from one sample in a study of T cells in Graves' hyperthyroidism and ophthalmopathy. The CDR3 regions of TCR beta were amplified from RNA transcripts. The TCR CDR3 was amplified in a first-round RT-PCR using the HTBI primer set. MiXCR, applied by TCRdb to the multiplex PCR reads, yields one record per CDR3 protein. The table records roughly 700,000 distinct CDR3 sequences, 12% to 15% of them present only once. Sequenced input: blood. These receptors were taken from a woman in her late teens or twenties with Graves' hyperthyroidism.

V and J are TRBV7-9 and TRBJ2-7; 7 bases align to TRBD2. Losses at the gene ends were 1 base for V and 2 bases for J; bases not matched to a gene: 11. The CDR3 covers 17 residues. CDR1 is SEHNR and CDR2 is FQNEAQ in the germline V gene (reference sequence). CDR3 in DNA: TGTGCCAGCAGCTTAGGGCCTATGGCTAGCGGAACCTACGAGCAGTACTTC. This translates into CASSLGPMASGTYEQYF. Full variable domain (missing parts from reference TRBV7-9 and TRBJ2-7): DTGVSQNPRHKITKRGQNVTFRCDPISEHNRLYWYRQTLGQGPEFLTYFQNEAQLEKSRLLSDRFSAERPKGSFSTLEIQRTEQGDSAMYLCASSLGPMASGTYEQYFGPGTRLTVT.

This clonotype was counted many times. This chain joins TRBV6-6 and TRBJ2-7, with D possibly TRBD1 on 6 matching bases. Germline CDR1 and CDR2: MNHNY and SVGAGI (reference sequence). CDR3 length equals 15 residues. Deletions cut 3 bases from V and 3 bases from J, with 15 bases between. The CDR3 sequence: CASSYSWAGVYEQYF. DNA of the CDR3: TGTGCCAGCAGTTATTCCTGGGCAGGGGTCTACGAGCAGTACTTC.

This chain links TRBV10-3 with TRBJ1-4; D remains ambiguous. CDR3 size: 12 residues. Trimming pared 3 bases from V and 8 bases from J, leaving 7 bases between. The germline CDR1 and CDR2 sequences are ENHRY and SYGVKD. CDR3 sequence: CAISDREEKLFF. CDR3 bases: TGTGCCATCAGTGATCGGGAGGAAAAACTGTTTTTT.

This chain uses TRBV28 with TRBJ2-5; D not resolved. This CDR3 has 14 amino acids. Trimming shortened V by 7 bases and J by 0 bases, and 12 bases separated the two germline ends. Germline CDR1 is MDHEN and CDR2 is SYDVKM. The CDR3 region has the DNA TGTGCCAGCACCGAAAGTACAAACCAAGAGACCCAGTACTTC. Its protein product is CASTESTNQETQYF.

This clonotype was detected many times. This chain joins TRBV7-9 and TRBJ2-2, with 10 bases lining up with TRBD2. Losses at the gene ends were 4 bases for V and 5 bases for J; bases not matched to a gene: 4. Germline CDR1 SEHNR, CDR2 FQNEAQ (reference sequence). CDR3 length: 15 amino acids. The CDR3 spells CASSSPGLATGELFF. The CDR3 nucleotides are TGTGCCAGCAGCTCGCCGGGACTAGCGACCGGGGAGCTGTTTTTT.

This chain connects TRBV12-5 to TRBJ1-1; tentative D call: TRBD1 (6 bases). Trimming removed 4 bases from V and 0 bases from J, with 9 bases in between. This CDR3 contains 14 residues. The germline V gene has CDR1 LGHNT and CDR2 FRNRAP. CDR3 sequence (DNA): TGTGCTAGTGGTTCGGGACAAATGAACACTGAAGCTTTCTTT. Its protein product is CASGSGQMNTEAFF. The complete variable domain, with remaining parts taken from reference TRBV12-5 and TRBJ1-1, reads DARVTQTPRHKVTEMGQEVTMRCQPILGHNTVFWYRQTMMQGLELLAYFRNRAPLDDSGMPKDRFSAEMPDATLATLKIQPSEPRDSAVYFCASGSGQMNTEAFFGQGTRLTVV.

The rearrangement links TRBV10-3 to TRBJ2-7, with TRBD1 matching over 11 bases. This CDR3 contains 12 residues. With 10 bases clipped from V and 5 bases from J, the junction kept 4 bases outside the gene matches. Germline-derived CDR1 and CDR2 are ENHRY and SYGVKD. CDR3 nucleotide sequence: TGTGCCACCGGACAGGGGGCGGACGAGCAGTACTTC. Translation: CATGQGADEQYF.

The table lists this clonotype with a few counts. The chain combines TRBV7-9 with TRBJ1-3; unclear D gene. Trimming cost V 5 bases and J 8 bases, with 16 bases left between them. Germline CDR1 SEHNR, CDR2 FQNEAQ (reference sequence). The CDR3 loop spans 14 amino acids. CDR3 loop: CASSPGGPLYTIYF. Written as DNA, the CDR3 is TGTGCCAGCAGCCCCGGCGGCCCTTTGTACACCATATATTTT.

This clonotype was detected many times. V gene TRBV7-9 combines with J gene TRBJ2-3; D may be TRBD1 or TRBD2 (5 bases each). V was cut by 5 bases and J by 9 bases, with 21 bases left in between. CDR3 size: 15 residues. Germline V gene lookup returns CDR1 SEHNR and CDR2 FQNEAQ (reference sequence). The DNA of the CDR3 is TGTGCCAGCAGCCCACACCGGGCAAGAGAGGGGACGCAGTATTTT. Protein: CASSPHRAREGTQYF.

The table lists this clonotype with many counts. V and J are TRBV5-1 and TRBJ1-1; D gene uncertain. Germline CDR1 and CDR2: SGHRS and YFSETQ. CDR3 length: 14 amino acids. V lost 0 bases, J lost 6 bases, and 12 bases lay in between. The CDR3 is CASSLADHRAEAFF. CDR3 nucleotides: TGCGCCAGCAGCTTGGCCGATCATCGGGCTGAAGCTTTCTTT.

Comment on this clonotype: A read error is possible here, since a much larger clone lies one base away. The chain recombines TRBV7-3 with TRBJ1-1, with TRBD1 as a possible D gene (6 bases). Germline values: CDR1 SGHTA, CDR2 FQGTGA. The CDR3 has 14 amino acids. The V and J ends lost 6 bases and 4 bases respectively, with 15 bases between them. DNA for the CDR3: TGTGCCAGCAGTCCCGGGGGCAGGCTCACTGAAGCTTTCTTT. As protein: CASSPGGRLTEAFF.